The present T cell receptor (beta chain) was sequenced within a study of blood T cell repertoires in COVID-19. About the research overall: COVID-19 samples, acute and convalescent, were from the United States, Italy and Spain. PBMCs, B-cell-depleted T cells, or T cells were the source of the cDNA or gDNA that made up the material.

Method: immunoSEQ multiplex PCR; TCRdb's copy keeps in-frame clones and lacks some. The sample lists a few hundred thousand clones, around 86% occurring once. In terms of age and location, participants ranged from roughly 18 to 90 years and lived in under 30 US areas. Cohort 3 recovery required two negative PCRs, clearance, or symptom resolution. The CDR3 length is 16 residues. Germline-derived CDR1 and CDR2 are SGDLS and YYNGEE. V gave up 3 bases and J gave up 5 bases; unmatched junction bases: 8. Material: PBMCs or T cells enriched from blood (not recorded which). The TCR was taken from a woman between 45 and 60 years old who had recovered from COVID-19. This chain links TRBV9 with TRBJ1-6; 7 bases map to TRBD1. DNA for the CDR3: TGTGCCAGCAGCGCACGCCGGGACAGAGATAATTCACCCCTCCACTTT. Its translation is CASSARRDRDNSPLHF.